Each of the 23 T cell receptor beta chains below was sequenced from the same sample in a study of CD8 T cells in Susac syndrome (dated by TCRdb to about 2019). The library was obtained by the immunoSEQ multiplex PCR assay. RNA was extracted with the RNeasy kit and roughly 0.45 to 1 ug was reverse transcribed using random hexamers. TCRdb reran the public reads through fastp at Q25 and MiXCR, keeping productive beta chains. A single entry per CDR3 protein holds the most common genes and DNA from its merged rows. Across this sample there are about 200,000 distinct CDR3 sequences, with around nine tenths seen only once. The leading ten clones occupy 0.075% to 0.095% of the sample. What was sequenced was CD4+ T cells from PBMCs. Every receptor here comes from a human donor with Susac syndrome.

V is TRBV5-1 and J is TRBJ1-1; possibly TRBD1 for D (6 bases). V gave up 1 base and J gave up 6 bases, with 19 bases separating them. This CDR3 contains 16 residues. Germline V gene sequence: CDR1 SGHRS, CDR2 YFSETQ. Here the CDR3 reads CASSLSFSQGFAEAFF. DNA of the CDR3: TGCGCCAGCAGCTTGAGTTTTTCACAGGGCTTCGCTGAAGCTTTCTTT.

V gene TRBV7-9 combines with J gene TRBJ1-3; D not resolved. Looked up from germline, CDR1 is SEHNR and CDR2 is FQNEAQ (reference sequence). Between the trimmed V and J ends, which lost 2 bases and 0 bases, there was a span of 14 bases. The CDR3 runs 17 residues. Here the CDR3 reads CASSLILAEPSGNTIYF. In DNA, the CDR3 is TGTGCCAGCAGCTTAATTCTAGCCGAACCCTCTGGAAACACCATATATTTT.

The chain recombines TRBV4-1 with TRBJ2-3, with no clear D. The CDR3 contains 14 residues. Trimming cost V 2 bases and J 4 bases, with 10 bases left between them. Germline V gives CDR1 MGHRA, CDR2 YSYEKL. The CDR3 here is CASSQSAFSDTQYF. As DNA, the CDR3 is TGCGCCAGCAGCCAATCGGCTTTCTCAGATACGCAGTATTTT.

This chain links TRBV28 with TRBJ1-2; TRBD1 matches at 8 bases. Unmatched junction bases numbered 20, after V lost 8 bases and J lost 6 bases. In germline, CDR1 is MDHEN, CDR2 SYDVKM. The CDR3 spans 17 residues. The CDR3 DNA is TGTGCCAGCTCCGTAGCGGGATCGCAGGGGGCTAGTCATGGCTACACCTTC. Amino acids: CASSVAGSQGASHGYTF.

This clonotype occurred once. The V call is TRBV3-1, the J call TRBJ2-2, with TRBD1 matching 8 bases. Germline V gene sequence: CDR1 LGHDT, CDR2 YNNKEL (reference sequence). The CDR3 spans 17 residues. V trimming: 0 bases; J trimming: 7 bases; junction bases outside the gene matches: 10. For the CDR3, the DNA is TGTGCCAGCAGCCAAGAAAGTGCAGGGGGCTATTACGGGGAGCTGTTTTTT. It codes for CASSQESAGGYYGELFF. Based on the CDR3 plus reference TRBV3-1 and TRBJ2-2, the full variable domain is DTAVSQTPKYLVTQMGNDKSIKCEQNLGHDTMYWYKQDSKKFLKIMFSYNNKELIINETVPNRFSPKSPDKAHLNLHINSLELGDSAVYFCASSQESAGGYYGELFFGEGSRLTVL.

The chain has TRBV5-1 and TRBJ2-2, with 7 nucleotides matching TRBD2. Germline V CDR1 and CDR2: SGHRS, YFSETQ. Trimming cost V 2 bases and J 4 bases; bases outside gene matches: 8. The CDR3 extends over 16 amino acids. The CDR3 loop is CASSFLLGEGTGELFF. CDR3 DNA sequence: TGCGCCAGCAGCTTTCTCCTGGGGGAGGGCACCGGGGAGCTGTTTTTT.

Only a few counts were recorded for this clonotype. The chain carries TRBV5-1 and TRBJ1-1; D ambiguous. The V end lost 5 bases, the J end lost 1 base, and 12 bases lay between the germline ends. CDR1 SGHRS and CDR2 YFSETQ come from the germline V gene. The CDR3 consists of 14 residues. The CDR3 bases are TGCGCCAGCAGAAGAATGGGCGGGAACACTGAAGCTTTCTTT. Protein: CASRRMGGNTEAFF.

J is TRBJ2-1 and V is TRBV6-1; D uncertain. V was cut by 2 bases and J by 12 bases, with 11 bases left in between. The CDR3 totals 12 residues. Germline assignment: CDR1 MNHNS and CDR2 SASEGT. This chain's CDR3 is CASSENEGWQFF. The CDR3 region has the DNA TGTGCCAGCAGTGAAAATGAAGGGTGGCAGTTCTTC.

V usage is TRBV5-1 and J usage is TRBJ1-2; D not resolved. Germline assignment: CDR1 SGHRS and CDR2 YFSETQ. The CDR3 has 15 residues. Deletions cut 0 bases from V and 1 base from J, with 10 bases between. The CDR3 is CASSLGPPGNYGYTF. The CDR3 DNA follows: TGCGCCAGCAGCTTGGGCCCCCCTGGTAACTATGGCTACACCTTC.

The gene calls are TRBV3-1 and TRBJ1-1, with a possible D match to TRBD1 (6 bases). Germline loops: CDR1 LGHDT, CDR2 YNNKEL (reference sequence). Trimming shortened V by 5 bases and J by 8 bases, and 12 bases separated the two germline ends. The CDR3 is made up of 12 amino acids. The CDR3 region has the DNA TGTGCCAGCAGCTTCAGGGGATCCGAAGCTTTCTTT. This sequence encodes CASSFRGSEAFF. The complete variable domain, with remaining parts taken from reference TRBV3-1 and TRBJ1-1, reads DTAVSQTPKYLVTQMGNDKSIKCEQNLGHDTMYWYKQDSKKFLKIMFSYNNKELIINETVPNRFSPKSPDKAHLNLHINSLELGDSAVYFCASSFRGSEAFFGQGTRLTVV.

The rearrangement joins TRBV29-1 to TRBJ2-2, with 9 bases lining up with TRBD1. This CDR3 comprises 12 residues. CDR1 and CDR2 from the germline V gene are SQVTM and ANQGSEA. Trimming took 7 bases from V and 6 from J; bases not matched to a gene: 3. CDR3 coding DNA: TGCAGCGCCGGGACAGGGCCCGGGGAGCTGTTTTTT. Translating it yields CSAGTGPGELFF.

The rearrangement joins TRBV12-3 or TRBV12-4 to TRBJ2-5; 7 nucleotides line up with TRBD1. The V segment lost 7 bases and the J segment 3 bases; nucleotides outside the gene matches: 2. The CDR3 is 12 residues long. DNA of the CDR3: TGTGCCAGCACAACAGGGGAAGAGACCCAGTACTTC. Translated, it gives CASTTGEETQYF.

The chain recombines TRBV4-1 with TRBJ2-5, with 9 bases lining up with TRBD2. Trimming removed 0 bases from V and 3 bases from J; junction bases left unmatched: 5. In germline, CDR1 is MGHRA, CDR2 YSYEKL. This CDR3 region has 16 residues. The CDR3 is CASSQDWREGEETQYF. The CDR3 nucleotides read TGCGCCAGCAGCCAAGATTGGCGGGAGGGGGAAGAGACCCAGTACTTC.

The J gene is TRBJ2-3, the V gene TRBV5-1; perhaps TRBD2 as D (5 bases). Germline V gives CDR1 SGHRS, CDR2 YFSETQ. Trimming pared 5 bases from V and 6 bases from J, leaving 19 bases between. The CDR3 loop spans 15 amino acids. The CDR3 spells CASRPEGRLRDTQYF. The CDR3 DNA is TGCGCCAGCAGGCCCGAGGGCAGACTGAGGGATACGCAGTATTTT.

This rearrangement joins TRBV3-1 to TRBJ1-6; D gene ambiguous. The length of the CDR3 is 15 residues. V was clipped by 5 bases and J by 4 bases, with 12 bases between them. CDR1 and CDR2 from the germline V gene are LGHDT and YNNKEL (reference sequence). CDR3 DNA: TGTGCCAGCAGCAAAGGACCGATTTATAATTCACCCCTCCACTTT. It codes for CASSKGPIYNSPLHF. The complete variable domain, with remaining parts taken from reference TRBV3-1 and TRBJ1-6, reads DTAVSQTPKYLVTQMGNDKSIKCEQNLGHDTMYWYKQDSKKFLKIMFSYNNKELIINETVPNRFSPKSPDKAHLNLHINSLELGDSAVYFCASSKGPIYNSPLHFGNGTRLTVT.

The chain combines TRBV14 with TRBJ1-6; D may be TRBD1 (6 bases). The length of the CDR3 is 13 residues. CDR1 SGHDN and CDR2 FVKESK come from the germline V gene. Trimming left V 4 bases short and J 8 bases short, with 9 bases between. As DNA, the CDR3 is TGTGCCAGCAGCCGAGGGGGTTATTCACCCCTCCACTTT. It encodes CASSRGGYSPLHF.

This clonotype has just a few counts. V usage is TRBV19 and J usage is TRBJ1-2; D call uncertain. Germline CDR1 and CDR2: LNHDA and SQIVND (reference sequence). The CDR3 is 14 amino acids. The germline V and J ends were trimmed by 3 bases and 4 bases, with 12 bases remaining between them. The chain's CDR3 is CASSIQTALYGYTF. CDR3 bases: TGTGCCAGTAGTATTCAGACTGCTCTCTATGGCTACACCTTC.

The V gene is TRBV11-2, the J gene TRBJ1-1; weak D call: TRBD1 (5 bases). This CDR3 is built from 13 residues. Germline values: CDR1 SGHAT, CDR2 FQNNGV. Trimming removed 6 bases at V and 3 bases at J, with 11 bases between. CDR3 residues: CASSRGLDTEAFF. The CDR3 region has the DNA TGTGCCAGCAGTAGGGGTCTTGACACTGAAGCTTTCTTT.

This chain links TRBV6-6 with TRBJ1-3, with D tentatively TRBD1 (6 bases). The CDR3 runs to 15 residues. Germline lookup yields CDR1 MNHNY and CDR2 SVGAGI (reference sequence). V was clipped by 3 bases and J by 0 bases, with 9 bases between them. CDR3 nucleotide sequence: TGTGCCAGCAGTTATCGACAGGCCTCTGGAAACACCATATATTTT. Residues: CASSYRQASGNTIYF.

The chain links TRBV10-1 to TRBJ2-5; unclear D gene. Trimming pared 5 bases from V and 5 bases from J, leaving 9 bases between. The CDR3 covers 12 residues. Germline loops: CDR1 WNHNN, CDR2 SYGVQD (reference sequence). As DNA, the CDR3 is TGCGCCAGCAGTATGAGCACGGAGACCCAGTACTTC. It encodes CASSMSTETQYF.

The chain has TRBV5-1 and TRBJ2-2; 9 bases fit TRBD1. The germline gives CDR1 SGHRS, CDR2 YFSETQ. The V gene end was trimmed by 7 bases and the J gene end by 4 bases; junction bases not matched to a gene: 8. This CDR3 region has 15 residues. The CDR3 nucleotides are TGCGCCAGCCTGAGTGGGACAGGGAGCACCGGGGAGCTGTTTTTT. This codes for CASLSGTGSTGELFF.

The chain uses TRBV20-1 and TRBJ2-7, with a weak D call TRBD1 (5 bases). Germline assignment: CDR1 DFQATT and CDR2 SNEGSKA (reference sequence). Trimming took off 0 bases at V and 2 bases at J, with 14 bases between the two ends. The CDR3 is 15 amino acids. The CDR3: CSARDLAGFAYEQYF. DNA of the CDR3: TGCAGTGCTAGAGATCTCGCAGGGTTCGCCTACGAGCAGTACTTC.

The chain links TRBV20-1 to TRBJ2-3, with 9 bases aligning to TRBD1. This CDR3 contains 15 residues. Germline trimming cut 5 bases from V and 1 base from J; bases unmatched to any gene: 7. Germline loops: CDR1 DFQATT, CDR2 SNEGSKA (reference sequence). CDR3 loop: CSALGQGGRTDTQYF. The CDR3 nucleotides are TGCAGTGCTCTGGGACAGGGAGGGCGCACAGATACGCAGTATTTT.